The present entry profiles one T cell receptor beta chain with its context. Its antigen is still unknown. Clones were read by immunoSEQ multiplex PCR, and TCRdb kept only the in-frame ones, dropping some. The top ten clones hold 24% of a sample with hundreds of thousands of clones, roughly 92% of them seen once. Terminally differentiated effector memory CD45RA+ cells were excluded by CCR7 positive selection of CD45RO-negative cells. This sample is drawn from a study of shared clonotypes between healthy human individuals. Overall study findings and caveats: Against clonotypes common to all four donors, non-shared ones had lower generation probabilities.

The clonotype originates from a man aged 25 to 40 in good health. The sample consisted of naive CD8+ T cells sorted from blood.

CDR3 in DNA: TGCGCCAGCAGCCAACTAGACTCCAATGAGCAGTTCTTC. Protein product: CASSQLDSNEQFF. The chain uses TRBV4-1 and TRBJ2-1, with D unresolved. This CDR3 contains 13 residues. Germline CDR1 reads MGHRA; CDR2 reads YSYEKL. V was pared by 2 bases and J by 6 bases, with 8 bases between.